Presented here are 21 T cell receptor beta chains from one specimen sequenced in a study of STAT3 mutations in large granular lymphocyte leukemia. Their specific antigens are unknown. TCRdb's table, derived via immunoSEQ multiplex PCR, lists solely in-frame clones and lacks some. The sample lists approximately 7,800 clones; 90% to 95% were seen once. Study conclusions and caveats: Every T-cell large granular lymphocyte leukemia patient had at least one immunodominant TCR beta clonotype.

Input material: peripheral blood mononuclear cells. These receptors were collected from a man aged 45-65 years with T-cell large granular lymphocyte leukemia. Some clones in this sample may be carry-over from other donors' samples.

The genes are TRBV29-1 and TRBJ1-2, with unresolved D. From germline, CDR1 is SQVTM and CDR2 ANQGSEA. Trimming took off 4 bases at V and 8 bases at J, with 11 bases between the two ends. This CDR3 has 11 amino acids. The CDR3 sequence: CSVGGYSGYTF. The CDR3 DNA follows: TGCAGCGTTGGAGGTTACAGCGGCTACACCTTC.

The rearrangement joins TRBV18 to TRBJ1-5, with 7 bases aligning to TRBD1. CDR3 size: 14 residues. With V trimmed by 6 bases and J by 3 bases, 5 bases remained unmatched. The germline CDR1 and CDR2 sequences are KGHSH and LQKENI. CDR3: CASSPTGDNQPQHF. Here the CDR3 DNA reads TGTGCCAGCTCGCCTACAGGGGACAATCAGCCCCAGCATTTT.

The rearrangement joins TRBV29-1 to TRBJ2-7; no clear D. Germline V CDR1 and CDR2: SQVTM, ANQGSEA. The CDR3 is 13 amino acids. V was trimmed by 4 bases and J by 4 bases, leaving 14 bases between them. The CDR3 nucleotides read TGCAGCGTTGGGGTGGTAGGGATTTACGAGCAGTACTTC. It yields the protein CSVGVVGIYEQYF.

The chain combines TRBV25-1 with TRBJ2-5, with 8 bases that match TRBD1. The CDR3 is 14 amino acids. Germline CDR1 and CDR2: MGHDK and SYGVNS. V was pared by 6 bases and J by 7 bases, with 10 bases of the junction left unmatched. The CDR3 DNA is TGTGCCAGCAGCGGACAGGGAAAGAAGGTGACCCAGTACTTC. Its protein product is CASSGQGKKVTQYF.

This clone was observed once. The rearrangement links TRBV5-1 to TRBJ2-2; TRBD2 matches 16 bases. Unmatched junction bases numbered 4, after V lost 2 bases and J lost 6 bases. The CDR3 loop spans 17 amino acids. Germline CDR1 and CDR2: SGHRS and YFSETQ. The CDR3 region has the DNA TGCGCCAGCAGCTTTACCGGGACTAGCGGGAGGGCCGGGGAGCTGTTTTTT. Encoded protein: CASSFTGTSGRAGELFF.

This chain links TRBV2 with TRBJ2-3; 13 bases match TRBD2. The V and J ends lost 5 bases and 1 base, in that order; junction bases with no gene match: 9. The germline CDR1 and CDR2 sequences are SNHLY and FYNNEI. The length of the CDR3 is 18 residues. The CDR3 nucleotides are TGTGCCAGCAGTCCCACGAGCGGACTAGCGGGGGGCACAGATACGCAGTATTTT. Amino acid sequence: CASSPTSGLAGGTDTQYF. Based on the CDR3 plus reference TRBV2 and TRBJ2-3, the full variable domain is EPEVTQTPSHQVTQMGQEVILRCVPISNHLYFYWYRQILGQKVEFLVSFYNNEISEKSEIFDDQFSVERPDGSNFTLKIRSTKLEDSAMYFCASSPTSGLAGGTDTQYFGPGTRLTVL.

The genes are TRBV30 and TRBJ1-2; the D is unclear. There are 12 residues in the CDR3. Germline CDR1 and CDR2: GTSNPN and SVGIG (reference sequence). Trimming pared 4 bases from V and 4 bases from J, leaving 10 bases between. The chain's CDR3 is CAWTPGSYGYTF. The CDR3 bases are TGTGCCTGGACCCCCGGCAGCTATGGCTACACCTTC.

This chain joins TRBV12-5 and TRBJ2-7; 8 bases fit TRBD1. After removal of 9 bases from V and 6 bases from J, the junction contained 16 bases not matched to a gene. The germline V gene encodes CDR1 LGHNT and CDR2 FRNRAP. The CDR3 extends over 15 amino acids. This CDR3 reads CARSASLDRGSEQYF. CDR3 nucleotide sequence: TGTGCTAGGTCGGCGAGCCTCGACAGGGGTAGCGAGCAGTACTTC.

The chain is built from TRBV6-6 and TRBJ2-5, with D maybe TRBD2 (6 bases). V was cut by 2 bases and J by 1 base, with 11 bases left in between. This CDR3 spans 15 amino acids. Germline CDR1 is MNHNY and CDR2 is SVGAGI (reference sequence). CDR3 sequence: CASSYGGATQETQYF. CDR3 nucleotides: TGTGCCAGCAGTTACGGCGGGGCAACCCAAGAGACCCAGTACTTC.

This clone has only one observation. The chain recombines TRBV5-4 with TRBJ2-3; a weak D match, TRBD1 (5 bases). CDR1 and CDR2 from the germline V gene are SGHNT and YYREEE (reference sequence). This CDR3 comprises 15 residues. Trimming cost V 4 bases and J 0 bases, with 12 bases left between them. The CDR3 loop reads CASSGDSFSTDTQYF. DNA for the CDR3: TGTGCCAGCAGCGGCGACAGCTTTAGCACAGATACGCAGTATTTT.

The J gene is TRBJ2-2, the V gene TRBV5-4; 10 nucleotides line up with TRBD2. Germline V gene lookup returns CDR1 SGHNT and CDR2 YYREEE (reference sequence). V was pared by 0 bases and J by 1 base, with 3 bases of the junction left unmatched. The CDR3 has 17 amino acids. The CDR3 here is CASSLVLAGMNTGELFF. The CDR3 DNA is TGTGCCAGCAGCTTGGTACTAGCGGGGATGAACACCGGGGAGCTGTTTTTT.

The chain links TRBV5-4 to TRBJ1-2; D is ambiguous. Between the trimmed V and J ends, which lost 3 bases and 5 bases, there was a span of 11 bases. Germline V CDR1 and CDR2: SGHNT, YYREEE (reference sequence). The CDR3 consists of 13 residues. The CDR3 reads CASSSVELYGYTF. CDR3 coding DNA: TGTGCCAGCAGCTCCGTCGAGCTATATGGCTACACCTTC.

The gene calls are TRBV4-1 and TRBJ1-4, with 9 nucleotides matching TRBD1. This CDR3 has 14 residues. The V gene's germline CDR1 is MGHRA and CDR2 YSYEKL. J gave up 7 bases and V 3 bases, and 3 bases lay outside the gene matches. The CDR3 nucleotides are TGCGCCAGCAGCCAGGGACAGGGAGGTGAAAAACTGTTTTTT. It is translated as CASSQGQGGEKLFF.

The chain carries TRBV5-1 and TRBJ1-1; no reliable D call. V gave up 5 bases and J gave up 1 base, with 9 bases separating them. CDR3 length: 13 amino acids. CDR1 and CDR2 from the germline V gene are SGHRS and YFSETQ. CDR3 sequence reads: CASREPANTEAFF. In DNA, the CDR3 is TGCGCCAGCAGGGAGCCAGCGAACACTGAAGCTTTCTTT.

Only one count was recorded for this clone. This chain uses TRBV5-1 with TRBJ2-1; TRBD2 aligns across 8 bases. V lost 2 bases to trimming and J lost 7 bases; unmatched junction nucleotides: 8. The CDR3 totals 15 residues. CDR1 is SGHRS and CDR2 is YFSETQ in the germline V gene. The CDR3 DNA follows: TGCGCCAGCAGCTTCGGGGGGGGCCTGAGGAATGAGCAGTTCTTC. Translating gives CASSFGGGLRNEQFF.

The gene calls are TRBV4-3 and TRBJ2-6; D is undetermined. CDR1 is LGHNA, CDR2 YSLEER, per germline. CDR3 length equals 17 residues. Trimming left V 1 base short and J 2 bases short, with 12 bases between. The CDR3 spells CASSQGPVVPGANVLTF. The CDR3 DNA sequence: TGCGCCAGCAGCCAAGGTCCGGTCGTCCCTGGGGCCAACGTCCTGACTTTC.

This chain joins TRBV19 and TRBJ2-2; no firm D call. Germline V gene data show CDR1 as LNHDA and CDR2 as SQIVND (reference sequence). Trimming removed 8 bases from V and 0 bases from J, with 7 bases in between. The CDR3 spans 13 residues. DNA of the CDR3: TGTGCCAGTCGGGCCTCGAACACCGGGGAGCTGTTTTTT. This sequence encodes CASRASNTGELFF.

The sample holds a few counts of this clone. The chain recombines TRBV2 with TRBJ2-7; 9 positions match TRBD1. Germline values: CDR1 SNHLY, CDR2 FYNNEI. This CDR3 is 14 amino acids long. V trimming: 6 bases; J trimming: 0 bases; junction bases outside the gene matches: 3. The CDR3 DNA sequence: TGTGCCAGCAGATGGGACAGGGCCTCCTACGAGCAGTACTTC. Its protein product is CASRWDRASYEQYF.

With regard to this clone: Other DNA sequences in the sample encode the same CDR3. The chain has TRBV7-2 and TRBJ2-7; 9 nucleotides align to TRBD1. From germline, CDR1 is SGHTA and CDR2 FQGNSA. This CDR3 contains 15 residues. The V and J ends lost 1 base and 3 bases, in that order; junction bases with no gene match: 4. For the CDR3, the DNA is TGTGCCAGCAGCTTAGAAGTGACAGGGGGCTACGAGCAGTACTTC. Protein: CASSLEVTGGYEQYF.

V and J are TRBV5-4 and TRBJ1-2, with TRBD1 matching 10 bases. J was trimmed by 0 bases and V by 4 bases; bases with no gene match: 6. Germline V gene lookup returns CDR1 SGHNT and CDR2 YYREEE (reference sequence). The CDR3 is 16 amino acids. The CDR3 reads CASSPGQGRANYGYTF. The CDR3 DNA follows: TGTGCCAGCAGCCCGGGACAGGGGAGGGCTAACTATGGCTACACCTTC.

A single count supports this clone. V usage is TRBV2 and J usage is TRBJ2-7; TRBD2 aligns across 9 bases. V dropped 10 bases and J dropped 6; count of bases not matched to a gene: 7. The germline V gene has CDR1 SNHLY and CDR2 FYNNEI. CDR3 size: 12 residues. The CDR3 DNA is TGTGCCACCCGGACTAGCGCGCCCGAGCAGTACTTC. Translation: CATRTSAPEQYF.